A selection of T cell receptor beta chains follows, all from one sample in a study of siplizumab effects on memory and regulatory T cells. Libraries were prepared by immunoSEQ multiplex PCR; TCRdb keeps only in-frame clonotypes and omits some of them. The table lists more than 85,000 clones, around 94% of them singletons, with around 0.6% in the top ten. Sequencing was carried out using Tregs sorted from blood. All receptors derive from a human donor in good health. The CDR3 runs from the conserved cysteine through the conserved F or W. A D gene is named only where the DNA matches it firmly. Clone size is shown for a subset of rows, as once, few, many or a class of expanded clone.

V gene,J gene,CDR3 length,D gene,clone size,CDR3 DNA,CDR3 protein
TRBV21-1,TRBJ2-7,15,.,.,TGTGCCAGCAGACTGCCGGGACAGGGGAAATACGAGCAGTACTTC,CASRLPGQGKYEQYF
TRBV6-5,TRBJ1-2,15,.,.,TGTGCCAGCAGTTACTCGATGGGACATCGAGATGGCTACACCTTC,CASSYSMGHRDGYTF
TRBV5-1,TRBJ2-3,15,TRBD1,.,TGCGCCAGCAGCGGGAGGGGACAGGGCGGCGATACGCAGTATTTT,CASSGRGQGGDTQYF
TRBV6-1,TRBJ1-2,14,.,.,TGTGCCAGCCGAAGACAGGTTGATTTCTATGGCTACACCTTC,CASRRQVDFYGYTF
TRBV9,TRBJ1-2,12,TRBD1,.,TGTGCCTCCGGACAGGGGGCTTATGGCTACACCTTC,CASGQGAYGYTF
TRBV28,TRBJ2-7,14,TRBD1,.,TGTGCCAGCAGGTCGGACAGGGGGAGACTAGAGCAGTACTTC,CASRSDRGRLEQYF
TRBV4-1,TRBJ2-1,14,TRBD2,.,TGCGCCAGCAAACTAGCGGGATGGAACAATGAGCAGTTCTTC,CASKLAGWNNEQFF
TRBV6-6,TRBJ2-7,16,TRBD2,.,TGTGCCTCAAATAATGCTCGGACTAGCGGGACAGACGAGCAGTACTTC,CASNNARTSGTDEQYF
TRBV10-3,TRBJ2-1,17,.,.,TGTGCCATCAGTGTTGATCCCAACTTAGAGTTTGGGAATGAGCAGTTCTTC,CAISVDPNLEFGNEQFF
TRBV20-1,TRBJ2-7,10,.,once,TGCAGTGTTTGGGGCTACGAGCAGTACTTC,CSVWGYEQYF
TRBV11-2,TRBJ2-7,14,TRBD2,.,TGTGCCAGCAGCCCGGGACTAGCGGGAGTAGTGCAGTACTTC,CASSPGLAGVVQYF
TRBV5-1,TRBJ2-5,15,TRBD1,.,TGCGCCAGCAGCTATCGGACAGGGGTGTTTGAGACCCAGTACTTC,CASSYRTGVFETQYF
TRBV7-9,TRBJ2-5,8,.,.,TGTGCCAGCAGCTCGACAGACTTC,CASSSTDF